This T cell receptor beta chain was profiled in a study of T cell responses to AZD1222 COVID-19 vaccine. Study-wide context: It was second doses at about 4 or about 12 weeks that were pooled.

V lost 4 bases to trimming and J lost 2 bases; unmatched junction nucleotides: 6. This CDR3 contains 15 residues. Germline loops: CDR1 SGHRS, CDR2 YFSETQ. Using immunoSEQ multiplex PCR, the repertoire was profiled, and TCRdb retains in-frame clones only, with some absent. Of about 140,000 clones in the sample, about nine tenths were seen once. Comments on this clone: Its cognate antigen is unknown.

Study-level findings and limits: Across spike, vaccine-associated CD4 TCRs were found, dominant at 160-218 and 743-854. Recipients of two AZD1222 doses showed rising Spike-specific TCR breadth and depth. Targeting of unmutated variant regions was reportedly seen in nearly half of spike-specific TCRs.

The sequence was obtained from an adult in good health. The sequenced sample was peripheral blood, obtained on day 0 of AZD1222 vaccination. The J gene is TRBJ1-3, the V gene TRBV5-1; 7 nucleotides line up with TRBD1. In nucleotides, the CDR3 is TGCGCCAGCAGCGCCAACAGGGGAACTGGAAACACCATATATTTT. It encodes CASSANRGTGNTIYF.